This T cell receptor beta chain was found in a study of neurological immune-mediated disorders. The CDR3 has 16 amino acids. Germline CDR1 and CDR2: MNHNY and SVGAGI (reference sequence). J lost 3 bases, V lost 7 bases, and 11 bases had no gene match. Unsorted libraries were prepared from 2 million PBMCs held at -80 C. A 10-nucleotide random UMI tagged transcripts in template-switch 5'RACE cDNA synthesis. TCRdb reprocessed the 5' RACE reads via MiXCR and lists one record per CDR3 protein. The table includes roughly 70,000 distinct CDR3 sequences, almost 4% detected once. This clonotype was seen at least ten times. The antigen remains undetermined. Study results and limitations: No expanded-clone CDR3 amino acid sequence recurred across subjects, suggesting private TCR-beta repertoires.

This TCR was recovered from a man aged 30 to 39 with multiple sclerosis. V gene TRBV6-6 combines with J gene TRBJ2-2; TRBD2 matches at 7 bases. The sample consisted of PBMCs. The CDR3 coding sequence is TGTGCCAGCACCCCTCAGACGGGGGGTGACACCGGGGAGCTGTTTTTT. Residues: CASTPQTGGDTGELFF.